The clone carrying this TCR beta chain was detected only a few times. Its antigen is undetermined. As the sequencing template, cDNA was produced by extracting RNA and reverse transcribing it. TCRdb's copy holds only in-frame clones and misses some; the assay was immunoSEQ multiplex PCR. The sample has about 200,000 clones; about two fifths are singletons. The sample originates from a study of CD8+ T cells in alopecia areata. Points from the study as a whole: Among the 100 top clones, expanded CD8+ clones, like scalp clonality, were significantly decreased by tofacitinib.

Treatment here: oral pan-JAK inhibitor, 5-10 mg twice daily. The receptor's source is a human donor with alopecia areata. Sample: CD4+ T cells sorted from blood, taken at approximately week 30, from a patient treated with tofacitinib.

CDR3 in amino acids: CSVDPAAGLNEQFF. In DNA, the CDR3 is TGCAGCGTTGATCCCGCAGCGGGCCTCAATGAGCAGTTCTTC. The J gene is TRBJ2-1, the V gene TRBV29-1; D is perhaps TRBD2 (6 bases). The V and J ends lost 3 bases and 6 bases respectively, with 15 bases between them. Looked up from germline, CDR1 is SQVTM and CDR2 is ANQGSEA. This CDR3 region has 14 residues.